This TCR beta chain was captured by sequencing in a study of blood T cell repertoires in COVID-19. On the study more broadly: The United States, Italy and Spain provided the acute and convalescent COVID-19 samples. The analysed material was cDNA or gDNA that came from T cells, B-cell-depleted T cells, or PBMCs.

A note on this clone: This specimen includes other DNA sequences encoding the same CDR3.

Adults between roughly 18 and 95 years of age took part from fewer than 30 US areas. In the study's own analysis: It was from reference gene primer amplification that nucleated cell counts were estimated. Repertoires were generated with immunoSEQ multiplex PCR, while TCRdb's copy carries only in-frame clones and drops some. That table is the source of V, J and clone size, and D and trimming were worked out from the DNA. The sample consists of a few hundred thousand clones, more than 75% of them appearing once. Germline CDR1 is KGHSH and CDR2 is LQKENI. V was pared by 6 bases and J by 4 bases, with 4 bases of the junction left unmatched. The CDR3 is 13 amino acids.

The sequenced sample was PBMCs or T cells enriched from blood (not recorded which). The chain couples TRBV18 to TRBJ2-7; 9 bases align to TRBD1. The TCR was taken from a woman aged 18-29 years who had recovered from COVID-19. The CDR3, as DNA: TGTGCCAGCTCGTTGGACAGGGGTTACGAGCAGTACTTC. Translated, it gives CASSLDRGYEQYF.